The rows below give T cell receptor beta chains drawn from one sample of a study of OX40 agonist ivuxolimab in advanced cancers. Produced via immunoSEQ multiplex PCR; TCRdb's table is partial and in-frame only. The table includes 45,000 to 50,000 clones, more than 85% detected once. The sequencing here drew on CD4+ or CD8+ T cells sorted from blood, taken in a trial of the OX40 agonist ivuxolimab. The receptors originated from an adult with an advanced solid tumor such as melanoma, head and neck, liver or kidney cancer. The CDR3 runs from the conserved cysteine through the conserved F or W. The order of the fields is V gene, J gene, CDR3 protein.

>TRBV5-1|TRBJ2-5
CASIPDPGTGAETQYF
>TRBV30|TRBJ1-1
CAWSRDTLEAFF
>TRBV10-1|TRBJ2-2
CASRAGGGTGELFF
>TRBV7-2|TRBJ2-4
CASSPSGSPGLAKNIQYF
>TRBV11-1|TRBJ2-3
CASSARAADTQYF
>TRBV10-3|TRBJ2-7
CAISDSTVYEQYF
>TRBV14|TRBJ2-2
CASSRQNTGELFF
>TRBV7-2|TRBJ2-2
CASSLGQFTGELFF
>TRBV19|TRBJ2-7
CASSRDSKSLYEQYF
>TRBV19|TRBJ1-6
CASRGSGTDNSPLHF
>TRBV10-3|TRBJ2-1
CAIGTAPHTEQFF
>TRBV4-3|TRBJ1-3
CASSQEGYGNTIYF
>TRBV6-6|TRBJ1-1
CASSSDRMLTEAFF
>TRBV7-9|TRBJ2-7
CASSQTSSYEQYF
>TRBV18|TRBJ1-2
CASSESQRYGYTF
>TRBV11-2|TRBJ2-7
CASSGTTYEQYF
>TRBV5-1|TRBJ2-5
CASSFSETQYF
>TRBV6-6|TRBJ2-7
CASTPGGGKNFYEQYF
>TRBV29-1|TRBJ2-1
CSVEGGEQFF
>TRBV5-6|TRBJ2-3
CASSPAGGGGRADTQYF
>TRBV11-3|TRBJ1-2
CASSSDRGFYGYTF
>TRBV11-3|TRBJ2-7
CASSPGQGEQYF
>TRBV2|TRBJ2-4
CASRTSGIWAKNIQYF
>TRBV7-2|TRBJ2-3
CASSDRGQGATDTQYF
>TRBV7-2|TRBJ2-5
CASSLESQGYF
>TRBV7-6|TRBJ2-1
CASSLAGLYSSEQFF
>TRBV10-3|TRBJ2-7
CATSTEGGYEQYF
>TRBV11-2|TRBJ2-1
CASSLDWSYNEQFF
>TRBV4-3|TRBJ1-1
CASSQGKGGTAAFF
>TRBV27|TRBJ1-5
CASSFNSNQPQHF
>TRBV28|TRBJ1-1
CASSLSSDWNTEAFF
>TRBV19|TRBJ1-1
CASRVQGRNTEAFF
>TRBV11-3|TRBJ1-2
CASSSSGYGYTF
>TRBV30|TRBJ1-4
CAWSGNLEKLFF
>TRBV7-8|TRBJ2-7
CASSLRTSGTYEQYF
>TRBV2|TRBJ2-3
CASSEMGLVRDTQYF
>TRBV4-2|TRBJ2-1
CASSQDYRGPNQVNEQFF
>TRBV6-5|TRBJ2-2
CAAWGPNTGELFF
>TRBV4-3|TRBJ1-1
CASSQGRTNTEAFF
>TRBV5-4|TRBJ2-5
CASAPRGGETQYF
>TRBV30|TRBJ2-5
CAWSTIRGDRQETQYF
>TRBV7-9|TRBJ2-7
CASSPYRVWGEQYF
>TRBV6-6|TRBJ2-3
CASTITGYTDTQYF
>TRBV15|TRBJ1-5
CATSRKWSPGGYQPQHF
>TRBV21-1|TRBJ2-1
CASSIFRDRFYNEQFF
>TRBV18|TRBJ2-7
CASSPGSASIYEQYF
>TRBV5-4|TRBJ2-7
CASSVTSGGAYEQYF
>TRBV5-1|TRBJ2-7
CASSSPGHRDGRQYF